The 9 T cell receptor beta chains reported below all come from one sample, sequenced in a study of T cell responses to AZD1222 COVID-19 vaccine. The table came from immunoSEQ multiplex PCR; TCRdb's copy has only in-frame clones and leaves some out. Here the sample spans 110,000 to 150,000 clones, 85% to 95% being singletons. Sequenced material: peripheral blood, taken after recovery from COVID-19. The receptors derive from an adult who had recovered from COVID-19.

The chain links TRBV20-1 to TRBJ1-6; D is perhaps TRBD1 (5 bases). V gave up 3 bases and J gave up 7 bases, with 16 bases separating them. Germline assignment: CDR1 DFQATT and CDR2 SNEGSKA (reference sequence). The CDR3 length is 15 residues. CDR3: CSASSPGTENSPLHF. Here the CDR3 DNA reads TGCAGTGCTAGTTCTCCCGGGACCGAAAATTCACCCCTCCACTTT.

CDR3 loop: CASSPGTQNNSPLHF. The CDR3 DNA is TGTGCCAGCAGCCCAGGGACACAAAATAATTCACCCCTCCACTTT. This rearrangement joins TRBV9 to TRBJ1-6; possibly TRBD1 for D (6 bases). V lost 4 bases to trimming and J lost 5 bases, with 13 bases between them. The CDR3 is made up of 15 amino acids. The V gene's germline CDR1 is SGDLS and CDR2 YYNGEE. The variable domain in full, with the rest retrieved from reference TRBV9 and TRBJ1-6, is DSGVTQTPKHLITATGQRVTLRCSPRSGDLSVYWYQQSLDQGLQFLIQYYNGEERAKGNILERFSAQQFPDLHSELNLSSLELGDSALYFCASSPGTQNNSPLHFGNGTRLTVT.

The V and J genes are TRBV5-1 and TRBJ2-1; 9 nucleotides match TRBD2. J was trimmed by 6 bases and V by 4 bases; bases with no gene match: 8. This CDR3 contains 15 residues. CDR1 is SGHRS, CDR2 YFSETQ, per germline. DNA for the CDR3: TGCGCCAGCAGCCCCTTAGCGGGGGAGGCCAATGAGCAGTTCTTC. This encodes CASSPLAGEANEQFF.

This rearrangement joins TRBV6-5 to TRBJ1-2; 9 bases are a match to TRBD1. CDR1 and CDR2 (germline): MNHEY, SVGAGI. The junction had 5 bases not matched to a gene; V was cut back by 6 bases and J by 6 bases. This CDR3 contains 13 residues. This CDR3 is CASSAGTGHGYTF. The CDR3 DNA sequence: TGTGCCAGCAGCGCCGGGACAGGGCATGGCTACACCTTC.

The chain couples TRBV7-9 to TRBJ2-1; the D is unclear. This CDR3 spans 17 amino acids. Looked up from germline, CDR1 is SEHNR and CDR2 is FQNEAQ (reference sequence). Trimming took 4 bases from V and 3 from J, leaving 19 bases between them. The CDR3: CASSSEASGPFYNEQFF. The DNA for the CDR3 is TGTGCCAGCAGCTCCGAAGCGTCAGGACCCTTCTACAATGAGCAGTTCTTC.

The genes are TRBV11-2 and TRBJ1-1, with a weak D call TRBD1 (5 bases). This CDR3 has 16 residues. Trimming pared 0 bases from V and 1 base from J, leaving 12 bases between. CDR1 is SGHAT, CDR2 FQNNGV, per germline. The chain's CDR3 is CASSLDRVWRNTEAFF. DNA for the CDR3: TGTGCCAGCAGCTTAGACAGGGTCTGGCGGAACACTGAAGCTTTCTTT.

The V gene is TRBV11-2, the J gene TRBJ1-2, with TRBD1 matching 7 bases. Germline V gene data show CDR1 as SGHAT and CDR2 as FQNNGV. This CDR3 contains 14 residues. With V trimmed by 0 bases and J by 3 bases, 1 base remained unmatched. The CDR3 spells CASSLDGTDYGYTF. The CDR3 DNA reads as TGTGCCAGCAGCTTAGACGGGACAGACTATGGCTACACCTTC.

The rearrangement joins TRBV6-1 to TRBJ1-5, with TRBD1 matching over 8 bases. This CDR3 has 18 amino acids. With 3 bases clipped from V and 0 bases from J, the junction kept 10 bases outside the gene matches. The germline V gene has CDR1 MNHNS and CDR2 SASEGT. CDR3 protein: CASSEFAGGFGSNQPQHF. In DNA, the CDR3 is TGTGCCAGCAGTGAGTTTGCAGGGGGCTTCGGTAGCAATCAGCCCCAGCATTTT.

This chain uses TRBV4-2 with TRBJ1-1, with D perhaps matching TRBD1 (5 bases). Germline CDR1 and CDR2: LGHNA and YNFKEQ. The CDR3 totals 14 residues. Trimming removed 1 base from V and 6 bases from J, with 12 bases in between. CDR3 in DNA: TGTGCCAGCAGCCAAGTAATCCAGGGCGCTGAAGCTTTCTTT. This sequence encodes CASSQVIQGAEAFF.